These T cell receptor beta chains were read from a single sample in a study of blood T cell repertoires in COVID-19. The repertoire was sequenced with immunoSEQ multiplex PCR; TCRdb's copy has only in-frame clones and lacks some. The repertoire includes around 260,000 clones, roughly 86% of them detected once, and 8.5% to 10% sits in the top ten. What was sequenced was peripheral blood. The receptors derive from a man aged 40-55 years who had recovered from COVID-19. CDR3s include the opening cysteine and the closing phenylalanine or tryptophan. The D gene is left open where the match is weak. Clone size appears in some rows only: once, few, many, or a class for an expanded clone.

d_gene: TRBD2; v_gene: TRBV7-8; len: 15; j_gene: TRBJ2-3; abundance: NA; CDR3nt: TGTGCCAGCAGCTCAGTGACTAGCGGTGGCGATACGCAGTATTTT; CDR3aa: CASSSVTSGGDTQYF
d_gene: NA; v_gene: TRBV9; len: 12; j_gene: TRBJ1-2; abundance: NA; CDR3nt: TGTGCCAGCAGCCCCCCGTCAGGTGGCTACACCTTC; CDR3aa: CASSPPSGGYTF
d_gene: TRBD1; v_gene: TRBV19; len: 14; j_gene: TRBJ1-1; abundance: once; CDR3nt: TGTGCCAGTAGTTCCACAGGGGGGAAAACTGAAGCTTTCTTT; CDR3aa: CASSSTGGKTEAFF
d_gene: TRBD1; v_gene: TRBV7-9; len: 17; j_gene: TRBJ1-2; abundance: NA; CDR3nt: TGTGCCAGCAGCATCCCCCGGGACAGGGGGGCCGAGGGTGGCTACACCTTC; CDR3aa: CASSIPRDRGAEGGYTF
d_gene: TRBD2; v_gene: TRBV6-2/TRBV6-3; len: 16; j_gene: TRBJ2-1; abundance: NA; CDR3nt: TGTGCCAGCAGCGAACAGCTAGCGGGGGGAGGCAATGAGCAGTTCTTC; CDR3aa: CASSEQLAGGGNEQFF
d_gene: NA; v_gene: TRBV9; len: 13; j_gene: TRBJ2-4; abundance: NA; CDR3nt: TGTGCCAGCAGCTTAGCCAGGCATGACCCCCCCTACTTC; CDR3aa: CASSLARHDPPYF
d_gene: TRBD1; v_gene: TRBV18; len: 14; j_gene: TRBJ2-5; abundance: NA; CDR3nt: TGTGCCAGCTCACTGGGGACAGACAAGAAGACCCAGTACTTC; CDR3aa: CASSLGTDKKTQYF
d_gene: NA; v_gene: TRBV18; len: 15; j_gene: TRBJ2-7; abundance: NA; CDR3nt: TGTGCCAGCTCACCCGCCCCGGGCGGGCCCTACGAGCAGTACTTC; CDR3aa: CASSPAPGGPYEQYF
d_gene: TRBD2; v_gene: TRBV27; len: 11; j_gene: TRBJ2-7; abundance: NA; CDR3nt: TGTGCCAGCAGTCGGGGGGGGGAGCAGTACTTC; CDR3aa: CASSRGGEQYF
d_gene: NA; v_gene: TRBV5-1; len: 16; j_gene: TRBJ1-1; abundance: NA; CDR3nt: TGCGCCAGCAGCCCTCAAAACCCTAGCGCTAACACTGAAGCTTTCTTT; CDR3aa: CASSPQNPSANTEAFF
d_gene: NA; v_gene: TRBV11-2; len: 14; j_gene: TRBJ2-5; abundance: NA; CDR3nt: TGTGCCAGCAGTTTCCGGGACACCCGGGGGACCCAGTACTTC; CDR3aa: CASSFRDTRGTQYF
d_gene: NA; v_gene: TRBV5-4; len: 16; j_gene: TRBJ2-3; abundance: NA; CDR3nt: TGTGCCAGCAGCTTGGGGGGGGGACAGGCCTTACCAACGCAGTATTTT; CDR3aa: CASSLGGGQALPTQYF